This TCR beta chain was retrieved from a study of blood T cell repertoires in COVID-19. As for the study in general: Samples taken during acute and convalescent COVID-19 were collected in the United States, Italy and Spain. T cells, B-cell-depleted T cells, or PBMCs supplied cDNA or gDNA.

Authors' processing steps: Estimation of nucleated cell counts was performed using reference gene primer amplification. Sequencing was performed with immunoSEQ multiplex PCR; in TCRdb, only in-frame clones are kept and a portion is missing. For V, J and clone size, that table is used; D and trimming come from the DNA. This table holds about 68,000 clones, roughly 85% found once. The CDR3 spans 16 residues. With V trimmed by 6 bases and J by 7 bases, 13 bases remained unmatched. CDR1 LNHDA and CDR2 SQIVND come from the germline V gene (reference sequence). This clonotype originated in a woman between 45 and 60 years old with COVID-19, enrolled during active disease. The rearrangement uses TRBV19 and TRBJ1-2; 11 nucleotides line up with TRBD1. The material sequenced was peripheral blood. DNA for the CDR3: TGTGCCAGTAGACAACCCTCTGGACAGGGGGCGGCTGGCTACACCTTC. The encoded protein is CASRQPSGQGAAGYTF.